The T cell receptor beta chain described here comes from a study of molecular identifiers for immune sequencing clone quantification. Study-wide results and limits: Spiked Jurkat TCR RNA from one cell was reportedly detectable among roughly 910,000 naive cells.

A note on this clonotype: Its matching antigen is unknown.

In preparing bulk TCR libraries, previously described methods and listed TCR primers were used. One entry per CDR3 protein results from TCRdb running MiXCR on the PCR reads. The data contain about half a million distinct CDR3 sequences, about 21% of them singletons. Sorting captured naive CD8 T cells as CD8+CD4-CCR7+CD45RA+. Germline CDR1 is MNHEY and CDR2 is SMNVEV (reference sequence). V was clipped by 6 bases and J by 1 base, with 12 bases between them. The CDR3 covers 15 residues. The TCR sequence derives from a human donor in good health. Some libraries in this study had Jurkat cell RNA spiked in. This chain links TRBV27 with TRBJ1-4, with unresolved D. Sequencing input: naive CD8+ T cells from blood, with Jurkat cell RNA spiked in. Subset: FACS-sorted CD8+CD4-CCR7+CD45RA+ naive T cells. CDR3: CASSPSGLTNEKLFF. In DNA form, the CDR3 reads TGTGCCAGCAGCCCGAGTGGCCTAACTAATGAAAAACTGTTTTTT.